This T cell receptor (beta chain) was retrieved from a study of cytomegalovirus exposure and HLA in healthy donors. Overall study findings and caveats: Altogether, 170 or so TCR beta chains were recorded as cytomegalovirus-associated. In vitro experiments confirmed that three CMV-associated chains were specific for CMV antigens. First-cohort TCR clusters were later found to tend to co-occur in the 130 or so validation repertoires.

Sequencing used immunoSEQ multiplex PCR; TCRdb keeps in-frame clones, though not all of them. The table records about 220,000 clones, approximately 80% of them present only once. In the case of this clone: Its target is not known.

This CDR3 spans 16 amino acids. The junction had 8 bases not matched to a gene; V was cut back by 3 bases and J by 3 bases. Germline V gene sequence: CDR1 LNHDA, CDR2 SQIVND (reference sequence). The TCR comes from a woman in her twenties or thirties in good health and CMV-seropositive. Material for sequencing was PBMCs. The chain combines TRBV19 with TRBJ2-7, with 10 positions matching TRBD2. CDR3 loop: CASSIALAGVLYEQYF. CDR3 in DNA: TGTGCCAGTAGTATTGCGCTAGCGGGAGTTCTCTACGAGCAGTACTTC. Complete variable domain (other parts from reference TRBV19 and TRBJ2-7): DGGITQSPKYLFRKEGQNVTLSCEQNLNHDAMYWYRQDPGQGLRLIYYSQIVNDFQKGDIAEGYSVSREKKESFPLTVTSAQKNPTAFYLCASSIALAGVLYEQYFGPGTRLTVT.